This T cell receptor beta chain was identified in a study of chemoradiotherapy in HPV16-positive cancers. Study-level findings and limits: During treatment, candidate HPV-specific clones and E7-related motifs expanded in tumor.

Libraries were prepared by immunoSEQ multiplex PCR; TCRdb keeps only in-frame clonotypes and omits some of them. The table has about 5,000 clones, 77% seen once. The CDR3 totals 11 residues. Trimming removed 8 bases at V and 6 bases at J, with 10 bases between. Germline V lookup: CDR1 SQVTM, CDR2 ANQGSEA. Note on this clone: Its specificity is unknown.

The source was tumor tissue, collected from a patient who underwent chemoradiotherapy. This chain connects TRBV29-1 to TRBJ2-2; the D is unclear. The sequence derives from a human donor with HPV-associated anogenital cancer. For the CDR3, the DNA is TGCAGCTTACAGATGTCCGGGGAGCTGTTTTTT. As protein: CSLQMSGELFF.